A single sample gave rise to the 10 T cell receptor beta chains below, sequenced in a study of neurological immune-mediated disorders. The time point was: longitudinal time-point 1 (baseline). TCRdb re-derived calls from the 5' RACE reads in MiXCR, one entry per CDR3 protein. The sample includes 55,000 to 75,000 distinct CDR3 sequences, around 15% seen only once; the top ten take around 4.6%. Sequencing was done on a sample of PBMCs. The receptors were sampled from a female donor with HTLV-1-associated myelopathy (HAM/TSP).

On this clonotype itself: A much larger clonotype is one base distant, so this may be a read error. The gene calls are TRBV6-2 or TRBV6-3 and TRBJ2-7; D might be TRBD1 or TRBD2, each matching 5 bases. Looked up from germline, CDR1 is MNHEY and CDR2 is SVGEGT. The CDR3 is 16 amino acids. Here the CDR3 reads CANSFRGPWGNYEQYF. CDR3 nucleotide sequence: TGTGCCAACAGTTTCCGCGGGCCTTGGGGGAATTACGAGCAGTACTTC.

This clonotype was recorded many times. The chain combines TRBV18 with TRBJ2-5; 7 bases align to TRBD1. CDR1 is KGHSH and CDR2 is LQKENI in the germline V gene. The V segment lost 3 bases and the J segment 5 bases; nucleotides outside the gene matches: 9. There are 15 residues in the CDR3. Here the CDR3 reads CASSPRQGQGETQYF. CDR3 nucleotide sequence: TGTGCCAGCTCACCTCGACAGGGCCAGGGGGAGACCCAGTACTTC.

This clonotype was seen more than once but under ten times. The rearrangement links TRBV5-1 to TRBJ2-1, with 9 bases aligning to TRBD2. V shed 6 bases and J 6 bases; nucleotides not matched to a gene: 7. The length of the CDR3 is 14 residues. Germline lookup yields CDR1 SGHRS and CDR2 YFSETQ. CDR3 sequence: CASTAGGLPNEQFF. The DNA of the CDR3 is TGCGCCAGCACTGCGGGGGGGCTTCCCAATGAGCAGTTCTTC. The whole variable domain, remainder taken from reference TRBV5-1 and TRBJ2-1, is KAGVTQTPRYLIKTRGQQVTLSCSPISGHRSVSWYQQTPGQGLQFLFEYFSETQRNKGNFPGRFSGRQFSNSRSEMNVSTLELGDSALYLCASTAGGLPNEQFFGPGTRLTVL.

There are many counts of this clonotype. The chain couples TRBV20-1 to TRBJ2-7, with a possible D match to TRBD1 (5 bases). V dropped 3 bases and J dropped 0 bases, with 6 bases sitting between them. The CDR3 extends over 12 amino acids. Germline CDR1 DFQATT, CDR2 SNEGSKA (reference sequence). The CDR3 region has the DNA TGCAGTGCTAGTAGGGGCTCCTACGAGCAGTACTTC. It codes for CSASRGSYEQYF.

This clonotype was seen ten or more times. V is TRBV28 and J is TRBJ1-5; D unclear. This CDR3 is built from 16 residues. V was cut by 2 bases and J by 6 bases, with 17 bases left in between. Germline V CDR1 and CDR2: MDHEN, SYDVKM. The CDR3 protein is CASSLTGGNPGQPQHF. The CDR3 DNA is TGTGCCAGCAGTTTAACGGGCGGTAACCCGGGTCAGCCCCAGCATTTT.

V gene TRBV28 combines with J gene TRBJ2-1; 8 bases align to TRBD2. The J segment lost 3 bases and the V segment lost 2 bases, leaving 3 bases of the junction unmatched. Germline CDR1 and CDR2: MDHEN and SYDVKM. CDR3 size: 15 residues. In DNA form, the CDR3 reads TGTGCCAGCAGTTTACCTAGCGGGCTCTACAATGAGCAGTTCTTC. Translated, it gives CASSLPSGLYNEQFF.

This clonotype appeared many times. The chain recombines TRBV7-2 with TRBJ2-3; no firm D call. V lost 3 bases to trimming and J lost 6 bases, with 10 bases between them. Germline V gene data show CDR1 as SGHTA and CDR2 as FQGNSA. The CDR3 is made up of 13 amino acids. The CDR3 spells CASSFGGVDTQYF. DNA for the CDR3: TGTGCCAGCAGCTTTGGTGGGGTGGATACGCAGTATTTT.

This clonotype was seen at least ten times. This chain links TRBV12-3 or TRBV12-4 with TRBJ2-7; 8 bases align to TRBD2. V dropped 6 bases and J dropped 3; count of bases not matched to a gene: 10. The CDR3 is 15 amino acids. The CDR3, as DNA: TGTGCCAGCAGCCGGGGGGGAGCGGGAAGCTACGAGCAGTACTTC. Its protein is CASSRGGAGSYEQYF.

The chain is built from TRBV5-1 and TRBJ2-7, with D unresolved. The CDR3 is 14 amino acids. Germline V CDR1 and CDR2: SGHRS, YFSETQ. Trimming pared 0 bases from V and 0 bases from J, leaving 7 bases between. The CDR3, as DNA: TGCGCCAGCAGCTTGGAGGCTAACTCCTACGAGCAGTACTTC. Protein product: CASSLEANSYEQYF.

This clonotype was counted many times. The V and J genes are TRBV7-9 and TRBJ2-3; no definite D call. This CDR3 spans 13 amino acids. Germline V gene lookup returns CDR1 SEHNR and CDR2 FQNEAQ (reference sequence). The ends were cut back, 5 bases at V and 2 bases at J, with 8 bases in the middle. CDR3 protein: CASSPRPTDTQYF. In DNA form, the CDR3 reads TGTGCCAGCAGCCCAAGGCCCACAGATACGCAGTATTTT.